This T cell receptor beta chain was recorded in a study of blood T cells in healthy people across ages. Per the germline V gene, CDR1 is SGHTA and CDR2 is FQGTGA. Trimming took 0 bases from V and 6 from J, leaving 15 bases between them. CDR3 length: 16 amino acids. This clonotype has a single count. No antigen is known for it. General study findings and limits: Investigators treated diversity estimates from one million T cells as underestimates.

Healthy Caucasian individuals from Russia aged roughly 6 to 95 were enrolled as donors. Next came a second PCR, run for about 6 to 11 cycles, which used a sample-barcoded 5' primer along with a J-beta primer mix. MiXCR, run by TCRdb on the 5' RACE reads, gives a single entry per CDR3 protein. The sample gives around 780,000 distinct CDR3 sequences, 56% of which show up once; 25% to 30% is in the top ten. The V gene is TRBV7-3, the J gene TRBJ2-1; D may be TRBD1 (6 bases). This clonotype originated in a man between 35 and 55 years old in good health. The sequenced sample was blood. The CDR3 nucleotides read TGTGCCAGCAGCTTAACGTCAGGGGAGCCCCTCAATGAGCAGTTCTTC. As protein: CASSLTSGEPLNEQFF. The whole variable domain, remainder taken from reference TRBV7-3 and TRBJ2-1, is GAGVSQTPSNKVTEKGKYVELRCDPISGHTALYWYRQSLGQGPEFLIYFQGTGAADDSGLPNDRFFAVRPEGSVSTLKIQRTERGDSAVYLCASSLTSGEPLNEQFFGPGTRLTVL.